This is a list of T cell receptor beta chains from one sample in a study of blood T cell repertoires in COVID-19. The table came from immunoSEQ multiplex PCR; TCRdb's copy has only in-frame clones and leaves some out. Among roughly 250,000 clones listed, roughly nine tenths were seen once. Sequenced input: PBMCs or T cells enriched from blood (not recorded which). These receptor sequences come from a human donor in a cohort exposed to, infected with or recovered from COVID-19 (not recorded which). The donor label of this sample is uncertain. The CDR3 runs from the conserved cysteine through the conserved F or W. The D gene is left open where the match is weak. The size entry is marked missing in some rows and otherwise reads once, few, many or a size class.

D,J,V,size,DNA,CDR3
.,TRBJ2-7,TRBV6-4,.,TGTGCCAGCACCATGAGTCTCGAGCAGTACTTC,CASTMSLEQYF
TRBD1,TRBJ2-1,TRBV2,.,TGTGCCAGCAGGGACAGGGGAGGGAACAATGAGCAGTTCTTC,CASRDRGGNNEQFF
TRBD1,TRBJ2-7,TRBV6-5,.,TGTGCCAGCAGTTACCCTGGACAGGGTGGGTACGAGCAGTACTTC,CASSYPGQGGYEQYF
TRBD1,TRBJ2-7,TRBV29-1,.,TGCAGCGTGGGGGACAGGGGAGACAGCGAGCAGTACTTC,CSVGDRGDSEQYF
TRBD1,TRBJ1-1,TRBV19,.,TGTGCCAGTAGTAGGGGGACAGGCGCAAACACTGAAGCTTTCTTT,CASSRGTGANTEAFF
TRBD1,TRBJ1-6,TRBV19,.,TGTGCCAGTAGTAGGAGGACAGGGGGTAGTTCACCCCTCCACTTT,CASSRRTGGSSPLHF
.,TRBJ1-3,TRBV7-2,.,TGTGCCAGCAGCCCATCACTAGGTCAAAGGGGAAACACCATATATTTT,CASSPSLGQRGNTIYF
.,TRBJ2-7,TRBV30,.,TGTGCCTGGAGTGTACGAGGACACCGGCTGGTCCACGAGCAGTACTTC,CAWSVRGHRLVHEQYF
.,TRBJ1-2,TRBV18,.,TGTGCCAGCTCACGGGAGGGCCCTAGCACGTATGGCTACACCTTC,CASSREGPSTYGYTF
TRBD1,TRBJ2-5,TRBV2,.,TGTGCCAGCAGCACCGGGACAGGAGAGACCCAGTACTTC,CASSTGTGETQYF
.,TRBJ1-1,TRBV7-9,few,TGTGCCAGCAGCTTACGGGAAACGAACACTGAAGCTTTCTTT,CASSLRETNTEAFF
TRBD1,TRBJ1-4,TRBV6-5,few,TGTGCCAGCAGTCCACAGGGGCCGACTAATGAAAAACTGTTTTTT,CASSPQGPTNEKLFF
TRBD1,TRBJ1-2,TRBV11-1,.,TGTGCCAGCAGCTTGGACAGGGAGTATGGCTACACCTTC,CASSLDREYGYTF
TRBD1,TRBJ2-1,TRBV5-5,few,TGTGCCACCAAACAGGGGGCGGCTGAGCAGTTCTTC,CATKQGAAEQFF
TRBD2,TRBJ2-3,TRBV30,.,TGTGCCTGGAGTAGAACTAGCGGGGCATCAGATACGCAGTATTTT,CAWSRTSGASDTQYF
.,TRBJ2-7,TRBV2,.,TGTGCCAGCAGTGAGCGAGCCATAAGCTCCTACGAGCAGTACTTC,CASSERAISSYEQYF
.,TRBJ2-7,TRBV7-2,once,TGTGCCAGCAGCTTAGCAGGGGCCGAGCAGTACTTC,CASSLAGAEQYF
TRBD2,TRBJ2-2,TRBV11-2,.,TGTGCCAGCAGCCCGCGACTAGCGGGGGGGCCTAGGACCGGGGAGCTGTTTTTT,CASSPRLAGGPRTGELFF
TRBD1,TRBJ1-2,TRBV12-3/TRBV12-4,.,TGTGCCAGCACCCTGACAGGGGCGGGTGGCTACACCTTC,CASTLTGAGGYTF
TRBD1,TRBJ1-1,TRBV19,.,TGTGCCAGTACCCCTACCAGGGGGCGGCATACTGAAGCTTTCTTT,CASTPTRGRHTEAFF
.,TRBJ1-1,TRBV19,.,TGTGCCAGTAGTATGCGGGTTACTGAAGCTTTCTTT,CASSMRVTEAFF
.,TRBJ1-4,TRBV9,.,TGTGCCAGCAGCGTAGGAAGAGGGAATGAAAAACTGTTTTTT,CASSVGRGNEKLFF
TRBD1,TRBJ2-7,TRBV27,once,TGTGCCAGCAGTTCAATTAAGGGGGCGGTGGGTGAGCAGTACTTC,CASSSIKGAVGEQYF
TRBD1,TRBJ2-5,TRBV3-1/TRBV3-2,.,TGTGCCAGCAGCCCCTGGACAGGGATAGCCCAAGAGACCCAGTACTTC,CASSPWTGIAQETQYF
.,TRBJ2-2,TRBV6-5,.,TGTGCCACACTCGCAACGAACACCGGGGAGCTGTTTTTT,CATLATNTGELFF
.,TRBJ2-7,TRBV27,few,TGTGCCAGCAGTTTGGATATGGGGCGCTCCCGCTACGAGCAGTACTTC,CASSLDMGRSRYEQYF
.,TRBJ1-6,TRBV4-2,.,TGTGCCAGCAGCCAATGGGCAGGGGACAATTCACCCCTCCACTTT,CASSQWAGDNSPLHF
TRBD1,TRBJ1-1,TRBV27,.,TGTGCCAGCAGTTTAAGCTCAGGGGGCGAGACTGAAGCTTTCTTT,CASSLSSGGETEAFF
TRBD2,TRBJ2-3,TRBV18,.,TGTGCCAGCTCAACGAGCGGGGGGGCCGGCACAGATACGCAGTATTTT,CASSTSGGAGTDTQYF
TRBD1,TRBJ2-7,TRBV19,.,TGTGCCAGTAGCGGATCCGGGACAGGGGGCTACGAGCAGTACTTC,CASSGSGTGGYEQYF
.,TRBJ1-2,TRBV5-1,few,TGCGCCAGCAGCTCAGGGGCAGATTATGGCTACACCTTC,CASSSGADYGYTF
TRBD1,TRBJ1-5,TRBV3-1/TRBV3-2,.,TGTGCCAGCAGCCAGGGGGACAGGGGGCGCGGTCAGCCCCAGCATTTT,CASSQGDRGRGQPQHF
.,TRBJ2-7,TRBV25-1,.,TGTGCCAGCAGTGAAAGCCTAGGTCCCTCCTACGAGCAGTACTTC,CASSESLGPSYEQYF
.,TRBJ1-6,TRBV5-1,.,TGCGCCAGCAGCAGTGCGCTACCCAGGGCCAATAATTCACCCCTCCACTTT,CASSSALPRANNSPLHF
.,TRBJ1-5,TRBV29-1,.,TGCAGCGTGGGAAGGGGGAGCAATCAGCCCCAGCATTTT,CSVGRGSNQPQHF
TRBD2,TRBJ2-1,TRBV7-2,.,TGTGCCAGCAGCTTAGGGAGTAGCGGGTTCTACAATGAGCAGTTCTTC,CASSLGSSGFYNEQFF
TRBD1,TRBJ1-2,TRBV7-9,.,TGTGCCAGCAGCTTAGCTATGGGACAGGGGAGTTATGGCTACACCTTC,CASSLAMGQGSYGYTF
.,TRBJ1-2,TRBV6-5,.,TGTGCCAGCAGTTACCCGGGGGGGATTGATGGCTACACCTTC,CASSYPGGIDGYTF
TRBD1,TRBJ2-2,TRBV18,once,TGTGCCAGCTCACCCGCATGGGACAGGCACGGCGGGGAGCTGTTTTTT,CASSPAWDRHGGELFF
.,TRBJ2-2,TRBV7-2,.,TGTGCCAGCAGCTTAGGACCGGGGGCCGGGGAGCTGTTTTTT,CASSLGPGAGELFF
TRBD2,TRBJ2-1,TRBV2,.,TGTGCCAGCAGTGAACTAGCGGGGGGCCGATACAATGAGCAGTTCTTC,CASSELAGGRYNEQFF
.,TRBJ1-4,TRBV7-8,.,TGTGCCAGCAGCCAGGGGTCCTGGAATGAAAAACTGTTTTTT,CASSQGSWNEKLFF
TRBD2,TRBJ2-3,TRBV27,.,TGTGCCAGCAGTTTGGCGAGCGGGGGGCTCGGGCCCACAGATACGCAGTATTTT,CASSLASGGLGPTDTQYF
.,TRBJ1-5,TRBV27,few,TGTGCCAGCACTCCTACCGGTTTTGTCGATCAGCCCCAGCATTTT,CASTPTGFVDQPQHF
TRBD1,TRBJ2-3,TRBV18,.,TGTGCCAGCTCCTGGGACAGTCCCACAGATACGCAGTATTTT,CASSWDSPTDTQYF
TRBD2,TRBJ2-4,TRBV2,.,TGTGCCAGCAGGCCTAGGGAGGGGAACATTCAGTACTTC,CASRPREGNIQYF
.,TRBJ1-4,TRBV30,once,TGTGCCTGGAGTGTAGGGAGGGCAGCTAATGAAAAACTGTTTTTT,CAWSVGRAANEKLFF